Presented here are 8 T cell receptor beta chains from one specimen sequenced in a study of cytomegalovirus exposure and HLA in healthy donors. A multiplex PCR was run with 60 Vbeta primers and 13 Jbeta primers. Clones were read by immunoSEQ multiplex PCR, and TCRdb kept only the in-frame ones, dropping some. The sample has about 140,000 clones. Sequenced sample: PBMCs. The receptors originated from a woman aged 18-35 years in good health and CMV-seronegative.

The chain couples TRBV5-4 to TRBJ2-5; D ambiguous. Germline V gene lookup returns CDR1 SGHNT and CDR2 YYREEE (reference sequence). V lost 3 bases and J lost 1, with 7 bases in between. The CDR3 is made up of 13 amino acids. CDR3 bases: TGTGCCAGCAGCTATCCGAGCCAAGAGACCCAGTACTTC. This gives the protein CASSYPSQETQYF. The variable domain in full, completed from reference TRBV5-4 and TRBJ2-5, reads ETGVTQSPTHLIKTRGQQVTLRCSSQSGHNTVSWYQQALGQGPQFIFQYYREEENGRGNFPPRFSGLQFPNYSSELNVNALELDDSALYLCASSYPSQETQYFGPGTRLLVL.

The chain carries TRBV21-1 and TRBJ2-7; TRBD2 is the table's D call, not checked against the DNA. TRBV21-1 is a documented pseudogene. There are 16 residues in the CDR3. This CDR3 is CASSKDRAGGSREQYV. The DNA of the CDR3 is TGTGCCAGCAGCAAAGATCGAGCGGGAGGATCGCGGGAGCAGTACGTC.

The chain couples TRBV5-4 to TRBJ2-5; 11 nucleotides align to TRBD2. The CDR3 totals 14 residues. The V and J ends lost 3 bases and 5 bases, in that order; junction bases with no gene match: 3. Germline values: CDR1 SGHNT, CDR2 YYREEE (reference sequence). In nucleotides, the CDR3 is TGTGCCAGCAGCTACTGGACTAGCGGGGAGACCCAGTACTTC. It specifies CASSYWTSGETQYF.

The rearrangement joins TRBV7-9 to TRBJ2-5; D is unclear. The V gene lost 5 bases and the J gene lost 7 bases, with 11 bases spanning the gap. Looked up from germline, CDR1 is SEHNR and CDR2 is FQNEAQ (reference sequence). The CDR3 is 12 amino acids. CDR3 DNA sequence: TGTGCCAGCAGCGATCACCCCGGGACCCAGTACTTC. It is translated as CASSDHPGTQYF. The full variable domain, in which reference TRBV7-9 and TRBJ2-5 provide the parts outside the CDR3, is DTGVSQNPRHKITKRGQNVTFRCDPISEHNRLYWYRQTLGQGPEFLTYFQNEAQLEKSRLLSDRFSAERPKGSFSTLEIQRTEQGDSAMYLCASSDHPGTQYFGPGTRLLVL.

The chain uses TRBV6-1 and TRBJ1-2; D possibly corresponds to TRBD1 (5 bases). Trimming shortened V by 6 bases and J by 4 bases, and 18 bases separated the two germline ends. Per germline, CDR1 MNHNS and CDR2 SASEGT. The CDR3 covers 15 residues. CDR3 sequence reads: CASRVLAGQAYGYTF. DNA of the CDR3: TGTGCCAGCAGGGTACTCGCAGGGCAGGCCTATGGCTACACCTTC.

This chain joins TRBV18 and TRBJ1-1; D ambiguous. The germline gives CDR1 KGHSH, CDR2 LQKENI. V was cut by 2 bases and J by 1 base, with 8 bases left in between. The CDR3 runs 14 residues. The CDR3: CASSPWPGNTEAFF. CDR3 nucleotide sequence: TGTGCCAGCTCACCATGGCCGGGGAACACTGAAGCTTTCTTT. Full variable domain (rest looked up from reference TRBV18 and TRBJ1-1): NAGVMQNPRHLVRRRGQEARLRCSPMKGHSHVYWYRQLPEEGLKFMVYLQKENIIDESGMPKERFSAEFPKEGPSILRIQQVVRGDSAAYFCASSPWPGNTEAFFGQGTRLTVV.

The chain employs TRBV6-6 and TRBJ2-1; 8 positions match TRBD1. The length of the CDR3 is 12 residues. Germline V gives CDR1 MNHNY, CDR2 SVGAGI (reference sequence). The V segment lost 7 bases and the J segment 8 bases; nucleotides outside the gene matches: 4. The CDR3 DNA follows: TGTGCCAGCACCACACAGGGGGATGAGCAGTTCTTC. It codes for CASTTQGDEQFF.

This chain links TRBV6-1 with TRBJ2-5, with 9 bases aligning to TRBD1. Germline values: CDR1 MNHNS, CDR2 SASEGT. CDR3 length: 14 residues. Germline trimming cut 1 base from V and 4 bases from J; bases unmatched to any gene: 1. The CDR3 sequence: CASSEGQGVETQYF. The CDR3 region has the DNA TGTGCCAGCAGTGAAGGACAGGGGGTAGAGACCCAGTACTTC.